Listed below are T cell receptor beta chains from one sample, sequenced in a study of CD8 T cells in ankylosing spondylitis. A single record per CDR3 protein comes from TCRdb applying MiXCR to the 5' RACE reads. The sample shows under 300,000 distinct CDR3 sequences, more than 15% of them seen only once. The sequenced sample consisted of blood, either unsorted or a sorted T cell fraction (not recorded which). These receptor sequences come from a male donor with ankylosing spondylitis or in good health (not recorded which). The CDR3 runs from the conserved cysteine through the conserved F or W. A D gene is named only where the DNA matches it firmly. Clone size is stated in some rows and not others, as once, few, many or a class when expanded.

j_call | v_call | d_call | clone_size | cdr3_nt | cdr3_aa
TRBJ1-2 | TRBV10-3 | NA | few | TGTGCCATAACGGGCGGGACTACTAACTATGGCTACACCTTC | CAITGGTTNYGYTF
TRBJ2-3 | TRBV11-2 | TRBD2 | few | TGTGCCAGCAGAGGGACTAGCGGTGCAGATACGCAGTATTTT | CASRGTSGADTQYF
TRBJ2-1 | TRBV7-3 | NA | few | TGTGCCAGCAGCCTCACAGGGCCCAATGAGCAGTTCTTC | CASSLTGPNEQFF
TRBJ1-5 | TRBV20-1 | NA | few | TGCAGTGCTAGGAGTAAGAAAGATAGCAATCAGCCCCAGCATTTT | CSARSKKDSNQPQHF
TRBJ2-1 | TRBV12-3/TRBV12-4 | TRBD2 | few | TGTGCCAGCAGTTTAGCGCTAGCGGGAGGCTACAATGAGCAGTTCTTC | CASSLALAGGYNEQFF
TRBJ2-2 | TRBV5-1 | TRBD2 | few | TGCGCCAGTACTCAGCGGGAGACGAACACCGGGGAGCTGTTTTTT | CASTQRETNTGELFF
TRBJ2-7 | TRBV27 | NA | few | TGTGCCAGCAAACCGGGCCCATACTACGAGCAGTACTTC | CASKPGPYYEQYF
TRBJ2-7 | TRBV5-8 | NA | many | TGTGCCAGCAGCTTGGGTGGCGGCCACTACGAGCAGTACTTC | CASSLGGGHYEQYF
TRBJ2-7 | TRBV2 | NA | NA | TGTGCCAGCAGTGAACTCCCAGCTTCCTACGAGCAGTACTTC | CASSELPASYEQYF
TRBJ1-1 | TRBV5-1 | NA | few | TGCGCCAGCAGCTATGACCAGGGGATGAACACTGAAGCTTTCTTT | CASSYDQGMNTEAFF
TRBJ2-5 | TRBV5-6 | TRBD2 | few | TGTGCCAGCAGCTTGGAGCGGCTGACTAGCGCGCAGACCCAGTACTTC | CASSLERLTSAQTQYF
TRBJ2-7 | TRBV20-1 | NA | few | TGCAGTGCTAGAAGCTCGTTGGGGTTGGAGCAGTACTTC | CSARSSLGLEQYF
TRBJ2-3 | TRBV14 | TRBD2 | few | TGTGCCAGCAGCCAGGGACTAGCGGGGCACACAGATACGCAGTATTTT | CASSQGLAGHTDTQYF
TRBJ2-1 | TRBV24-1 | NA | few | TGTGCCACCAGTGTCGCCGGGGGCAATGAGCAGTTCTTC | CATSVAGGNEQFF
TRBJ1-1 | TRBV20-1 | TRBD1 | NA | TGCAGTGCTAGAATAAGACAGGGGAACACTGAAGCTTTCTTT | CSARIRQGNTEAFF
TRBJ1-2 | TRBV7-8 | NA | NA | TGTGCCAGCAGCTTAGTTTCTCAGGACCTTAACTATGGCTACACCTTC | CASSLVSQDLNYGYTF
TRBJ2-7 | TRBV29-1 | NA | NA | TGCAGCGTTGTCTCGAGTGCTGGTCCGGGGTTCGAGCAGTACTTC | CSVVSSAGPGFEQYF
TRBJ2-1 | TRBV10-2 | TRBD2 | NA | TGCGCCAGCAGTGAGTCCGGCGGGAGGTTCTACAATGAGCAGTTCTTC | CASSESGGRFYNEQFF
TRBJ2-7 | TRBV6-1 | NA | few | TGTGCCAGCAGTCCCGGGCCCCCCTACGAGCAGTACTTC | CASSPGPPYEQYF
TRBJ2-5 | TRBV7-9 | TRBD1 | few | TGTGCCAGCAGCGCAGCCCTACAGGGGTTGGAGACCCAGTACTTC | CASSAALQGLETQYF
TRBJ2-3 | TRBV29-1 | TRBD2 | few | TGCAGCGGAGGACCCGGGGGGGTACGCACAGATACGCAGTATTTT | CSGGPGGVRTDTQYF
TRBJ2-2 | TRBV4-3 | NA | NA | TGCGCCAGCAGCCAAGATTTTACCGGGGAGCTGTTTTTT | CASSQDFTGELFF
TRBJ2-7 | TRBV12-3/TRBV12-4 | NA | few | TGTGCCAGCAGTTTCGAATATACCTACGAGCAGTACTTC | CASSFEYTYEQYF
TRBJ2-7 | TRBV5-1 | NA | few | TGCGCCAGCAGCTTGGAGGGGCCCAGCTCCTACGAGCAGTACTTC | CASSLEGPSSYEQYF
TRBJ2-5 | TRBV27 | NA | few | TGTGCCAGCAGTTTTTTTGCGGGCCTAGAGACCCAGTACTTC | CASSFFAGLETQYF
TRBJ2-1 | TRBV12-3/TRBV12-4 | TRBD2 | few | TGTGCCAGCAGCCTAGCGGGAGGAGGCAATGAGCAGTTCTTC | CASSLAGGGNEQFF
TRBJ2-1 | TRBV6-1 | NA | NA | TGTGCCAGCAGAGGCGTCTCAGAATACAATGAGCAGTTCTTC | CASRGVSEYNEQFF
TRBJ2-7 | TRBV6-5 | NA | NA | TGTGCCAGCAGTTACGCAGGGTTAACCTACGAGCAGTACTTC | CASSYAGLTYEQYF
TRBJ2-1 | TRBV29-1 | NA | NA | TGCAGCGTTCGTAGCGCCTCCTCCTACAATGAGCAGTTCTTC | CSVRSASSYNEQFF
TRBJ2-3 | TRBV5-1 | NA | NA | TGCGCCAGCAGCCCGGAACAGGGAGTGAATACGCAGTATTTT | CASSPEQGVNTQYF
TRBJ2-1 | TRBV5-1 | TRBD2 | many | TGCGCCAGCAGCTTGAGCGGGACCTACAATGAGCAGTTCTTC | CASSLSGTYNEQFF
TRBJ1-3 | TRBV7-9 | NA | few | TGTGCCGGGAACTCTGGAAACACCATATATTTT | CAGNSGNTIYF
TRBJ2-2 | TRBV29-1 | NA | NA | TGCAGCGTTGAAGGGGGCACCGGGGAGCTGTTTTTT | CSVEGGTGELFF
TRBJ2-3 | TRBV5-1 | NA | NA | TGCGCCAGCAGCCATTTGAGAGGCCGAGCTGTAGATACGCAGTATTTT | CASSHLRGRAVDTQYF
TRBJ1-1 | TRBV20-1 | NA | many | TGCAGTGCCGGGGGGGGGCCTGGGAACACTGAAGCTTTCTTT | CSAGGGPGNTEAFF
TRBJ2-3 | TRBV7-6 | TRBD2 | NA | TGTGCCAGCAGCCCATGGACTAGCGGCCAAGTAGGCACAGATACGCAGTATTTT | CASSPWTSGQVGTDTQYF
TRBJ2-7 | TRBV4-2 | TRBD1 | NA | TGTGCCAGCAGCCAAGGTCCGGGACAGGGGTACGAGCAGTACTTC | CASSQGPGQGYEQYF
TRBJ2-1 | TRBV15 | NA | few | TGTGCCACCAGCAGAGACTCGGAGCTAGTGAATAATGAGCAGTTCTTC | CATSRDSELVNNEQFF
TRBJ2-1 | TRBV20-1 | TRBD2 | NA | TGCAGTGCTAGAGGGACTAGCGGGAGAAATGAGCAGTTCTTC | CSARGTSGRNEQFF
TRBJ2-1 | TRBV7-3 | NA | few | TGTGCCAGCAGCTTAAATGAGCTTAATGAGCAGTTCTTC | CASSLNELNEQFF
TRBJ2-1 | TRBV12-3/TRBV12-4 | NA | NA | TGTGCCAGCAGTTTAATTGGGGGACTTGGGGGATGGTACAATAATGAGCAGTTCTTC | CASSLIGGLGGWYNNEQFF
TRBJ2-1 | TRBV29-1 | NA | NA | TGCAGCGTTGTGATCAGCAATGAGCAGTTCTTC | CSVVISNEQFF
TRBJ2-7 | TRBV4-1 | TRBD2 | few | TGCGCCAGCAGCCAAGATTCTAGCGGGAGCTACGAGCAGTACTTC | CASSQDSSGSYEQYF
TRBJ2-2 | TRBV4-2 | NA | NA | TGTGCCAGCAAAGAGGAGAACACCGGGGAGCTGTTTTTT | CASKEENTGELFF
TRBJ2-7 | TRBV7-2 | NA | NA | TGTGCCAGCAGCTTATCCCTCAGGGTTGTCGGCGAGCAGTACTTC | CASSLSLRVVGEQYF
TRBJ2-5 | TRBV7-8 | TRBD1 | few | TGTGCCAGCAGCTCCGAGGACAGGCGAGAGACCCAGTACTTC | CASSSEDRRETQYF
TRBJ2-7 | TRBV5-1 | TRBD1 | NA | TGCGCCAGCACCTTGTTGACAGGGAACGAGCAGTACTTC | CASTLLTGNEQYF
TRBJ2-2 | TRBV29-1 | TRBD1 | few | TGCAGCGTGATAACCGGGACAGGCGCACCCGGGGAGCTGTTTTTT | CSVITGTGAPGELFF